The 15 T cell receptor beta chains listed next were all sequenced from one sample in a study of human T cells and chemical hapten exposure. TCRdb re-called the RACE reads with MiXCR, one entry per CDR3 protein. This sample has about 350,000 distinct CDR3 sequences, with more than 5% found just once. Time point meaning: patch test 2, 6 weeks after DPC sensitization. Treatment defined: therapeutic diphenylcyclopropenone sensitization with weekly scalp DPC. The specimen was whole blood, collected in connection with sensitization to the hapten diphenylcyclopropenone (DPC). These receptors originate from a woman between 18 and 29 years old with alopecia areata. Some clones in this sample may be carry-over from other donors' samples.

This clonotype was seen ten or more times. V gene TRBV20-1 combines with J gene TRBJ2-5; D might be TRBD2 (6 bases). CDR3 length: 13 amino acids. V was cut by 1 base and J by 5 bases, with 11 bases left in between. In germline, CDR1 is DFQATT, CDR2 SNEGSKA (reference sequence). As DNA, the CDR3 is TGCAGTGCTAGAGTGCTAGCGAAGGAGACCCAGTACTTC. Translated: CSARVLAKETQYF.

This clonotype occurred many times. V and J are TRBV4-1 and TRBJ2-5; D is ambiguous. Trimming removed 0 bases from V and 5 bases from J, with 7 bases in between. This CDR3 region has 13 residues. Looked up from germline, CDR1 is MGHRA and CDR2 is YSYEKL. The CDR3 nucleotides are TGCGCCAGCAGCCAAGAATGGGGTGAGACCCAGTACTTC. Protein product: CASSQEWGETQYF.

The rearrangement joins TRBV12-3 or TRBV12-4 to TRBJ2-5, with 8 bases identical to TRBD2. This CDR3 has 14 residues. The junction had 9 bases not matched to a gene; V was cut back by 11 bases and J by 1 base. The CDR3 loop reads CAPEPGGRQETQYF. CDR3 in DNA: TGTGCCCCCGAGCCGGGGGGGCGCCAAGAGACCCAGTACTTC.

This clonotype was seen more than once but under ten times. This chain uses TRBV29-1 with TRBJ2-3, with 8 bases identical to TRBD1. The J segment lost 3 bases and the V segment lost 4 bases, leaving 3 bases of the junction unmatched. The CDR3 is 13 residues long. Germline lookup yields CDR1 SQVTM and CDR2 ANQGSEA. Here the CDR3 reads CSVATGGTDTQYF. As DNA, the CDR3 is TGCAGCGTTGCCACAGGGGGTACAGATACGCAGTATTTT.

This clonotype has only a few counts. This chain uses TRBV6-5 with TRBJ2-7, with TRBD1 matching 8 bases. This CDR3 has 17 residues. Germline V CDR1 and CDR2: MNHEY, SVGAGI. The junction had 10 bases not matched to a gene; V was cut back by 1 base and J by 2 bases. CDR3 region: CASSYLPQGAGAYEQYF. CDR3 coding DNA: TGTGCCAGCAGTTACTTGCCGCAGGGGGCAGGGGCCTACGAGCAGTACTTC.

This clonotype was found many times. The chain joins TRBV7-2 to TRBJ2-3; 7 bases agree with TRBD2. The CDR3 totals 14 residues. The V gene end was trimmed by 3 bases and the J gene end by 4 bases; junction bases not matched to a gene: 4. CDR1 is SGHTA and CDR2 is FQGNSA in the germline V gene. The CDR3 loop is CASSLSGTPDTQYF. As DNA, the CDR3 is TGTGCCAGCAGCTTGAGCGGGACCCCAGATACGCAGTATTTT. The full variable domain, rest sourced from reference TRBV7-2 and TRBJ2-3, is GAGVSQSPSNKVTEKGKDVELRCDPISGHTALYWYRQSLGQGLEFLIYFQGNSAPDKSGLPSDRFSAERTGGSVSTLTIQRTQQEDSAVYLCASSLSGTPDTQYFGPGTRLTVL.

This clonotype was observed many times. The J gene is TRBJ1-1, the V gene TRBV7-2, with TRBD1 matching over 7 bases. Germline V gene lookup returns CDR1 SGHTA and CDR2 FQGNSA. This CDR3 region has 14 residues. Unmatched junction bases numbered 4, after V lost 2 bases and J lost 4 bases. The CDR3 reads CASSLTTGITEAFF. DNA of the CDR3: TGTGCCAGCAGCTTAACGACAGGGATCACTGAAGCTTTCTTT.

V usage is TRBV6-1 and J usage is TRBJ2-7; TRBD1 is a possible D gene (5 bases). V shed 7 bases and J shed 4 bases, with 11 bases lying between them. The CDR3 covers 12 residues. Germline V gene lookup returns CDR1 MNHNS and CDR2 SASEGT. CDR3 bases: TGTGCCAGCAAGACCCAGGGATACGAGCAGTACTTC. The encoded protein is CASKTQGYEQYF.

The sample holds a few counts of this clonotype. This chain uses TRBV20-1 with TRBJ1-1; D is uncertain. V shed 5 bases and J shed 2 bases, with 15 bases lying between them. The CDR3 consists of 14 residues. CDR1 is DFQATT and CDR2 is SNEGSKA in the germline V gene (reference sequence). CDR3 in amino acids: CSAPRYDGNTEAFF. CDR3 sequence (DNA): TGCAGTGCTCCGAGGTATGACGGCAACACTGAAGCTTTCTTT.

This clonotype was recorded a few times. The rearrangement uses TRBV12-3 or TRBV12-4 and TRBJ1-1; 8 nucleotides agree with TRBD1. This CDR3 is built from 16 residues. V trimming: 6 bases; J trimming: 1 base; junction bases outside the gene matches: 10. In nucleotides, the CDR3 is TGTGCCAGCAGCTTTGGTACCGGGACAGGGAACACTGAAGCTTTCTTT. It specifies CASSFGTGTGNTEAFF.

This rearrangement joins TRBV10-3 to TRBJ2-3; TRBD2 might be the D (5 bases). The germline V gene encodes CDR1 ENHRY and CDR2 SYGVKD. CDR3 length: 13 residues. The germline V and J ends were trimmed by 10 bases and 4 bases, with 15 bases remaining between them. The chain's CDR3 is CATGEDGADTQYF. CDR3 in DNA: TGTGCCACTGGTGAAGACGGGGCAGATACGCAGTATTTT.

There are many counts of this clonotype. CDR3 DNA: TGCAGCGTTGAAAGTCAAAGCTCCTACAATGAGCAGTTCTTC. It yields the protein CSVESQSSYNEQFF. The chain combines TRBV29-1 with TRBJ2-1; D not certain. The CDR3 spans 14 residues. Trimming left V 2 bases short and J 0 bases short, with 8 bases between. Looked up from germline, CDR1 is SQVTM and CDR2 is ANQGSEA.

This clonotype was seen a few times. The genes are TRBV29-1 and TRBJ2-2; 8 bases are a match to TRBD1. Trimming removed 0 bases from V and 2 bases from J; junction bases left unmatched: 5. Germline V CDR1 and CDR2: SQVTM, ANQGSEA. The CDR3 runs 16 residues. The CDR3, as DNA: TGCAGCGTTGAAGAAAAAGGACAGGGCAACACCGGGGAGCTGTTTTTT. It codes for CSVEEKGQGNTGELFF.

There are a few counts of this clonotype. The chain is built from TRBV20-1 and TRBJ2-7, with TRBD1 matching 9 bases. J was trimmed by 4 bases and V by 0 bases; bases with no gene match: 7. The CDR3 contains 15 residues. Germline CDR1 reads DFQATT; CDR2 reads SNEGSKA (reference sequence). The CDR3 is CSARDSVGTGYEQYF. CDR3 coding DNA: TGCAGTGCTAGAGATTCAGTGGGGACAGGGTACGAGCAGTACTTC.

This clonotype was recorded many times. The chain recombines TRBV7-2 with TRBJ1-6; D might be TRBD1 (5 bases). Trimming removed 3 bases from V and 7 bases from J, with 16 bases in between. From germline, CDR1 is SGHTA and CDR2 FQGNSA. This CDR3 has 16 residues. CDR3 region: CASSFSPSYRNSPLHF. DNA for the CDR3: TGTGCCAGCAGCTTCTCCCCTAGTTACAGGAATTCACCCCTCCACTTT.